This record concerns one TCR beta chain sequence. Its antigen is not yet known. Base quality data are lacking; no much larger clone is found one base away. The cohort was made up of 666 healthy bone marrow donors. At the time of sampling, all cohort members were nominally healthy, though unrecorded immune exposures were likely present. The donor was CMV seronegative and belonged to the group of over 350 seronegative cohort members. A peripheral blood sample was provided by each donor, and peripheral blood mononuclear cells were used for TCR beta sequencing. Genomic DNA was extracted from the blood cell samples with the Qiagen DNeasy Blood Extraction Kit. This specimen comes from a study of cytomegalovirus exposure and HLA in healthy donors (dated by TCRdb to about 2017). Broadly, across the study: In an earlier analysis of approximately 640 of the donors, approximately 260 Gb of sequence data and 90 million to 120 million unique TCR beta sequences from roughly 180 million T cells were reported. An early release covering more than 500 HLA-typed donors comprised about 310 gigabases of sequencing data and around 86 million unique TCR sequences. Of the approximately 400 genotyped donors, 65% to 90% were placed in the genetic ancestry cluster associated with self-reported Caucasian donors. The study aimed to test whether cataloging public T cell receptors could reveal signatures of past pathogen exposure. The study used immunosequencing to profile the T cell repertoires of 600 to 850 subjects and linked those repertoires to cytomegalovirus serostatus. Along with the approximately 600-subject first cohort, a separate validation cohort of around 120 different subjects was used. The study combined high-throughput TCR immunosequencing, statistical association of individual TCRs with disease status, and machine learning to predict cytomegalovirus infection status. To study patterns of TCR occurrence, a later analysis re-analyzed previously published TCR beta repertoires from around 700 donors and added high-resolution HLA genotyping. Rather than using new phenotypic data, the later analysis identified candidate immune exposures from TCR beta sequences and from how often those sequences occurred across donors. To decide whether each TCR beta V gene segment behaved as functional or pseudogenic, an earlier analysis of some 580 of the donors relied on high-throughput TCR beta sequencing. Donor age, sex, ethnicity and CMV serostatus were compiled alongside the repertoire data. In a later genetic analysis, genome-wide SNP genotypes for 398 of the 666 donors were used, and that subset was treated as a discovery cohort. Every discovery cohort repertoire had been produced on one sequencing platform. Both class I and class II loci were covered by HLA typing, at four-digit resolution. Typing coverage varied by locus: roughly 620-640 donors for A, B, C, DRB1 and DQB1; 500 to 550 for DQA1; around 570 for DPA1; roughly 470 for DPB1. About five DR-DQ haplotypes were treated as single units for association and clustering because of strong linkage in the cohort. Among roughly 400 genotyped donors of the cohort, an average of approximately 240,000 unique TCR beta nucleotide sequences were sequenced per donor, around 20% of them non-productive. Points the paper makes about the study in general: Assigning TCR associations to individual alleles was difficult when HLA alleles, especially DR and DQ, strongly co-occurred. Because counts were too low, fewer than 20 rarely observed V segments, including chromosome 9 orphons, were excluded from the earlier analysis of under 650 of the donors. Across donors, most TCR sequences were observed very rarely, whereas some public TCRs were present in many individuals. The cohort was sequenced for TCR beta chains only, and without alpha or paired-chain data the features that could be detected were limited. Linkage disequilibrium might explain the correlated functional status among segregating V segments, but an unknown experimental factor could not be ruled out. The authors suggested that the approach could potentially be generalized to other disease states and immunological phenotypes. In a later analysis, TCR association rates were found to vary across HLA loci, with the most associated TCRs seen for DRB1 alleles and the fewest for HLA-C alleles. In a later genetic analysis, a missense DCLRE1C variant was associated with V-gene and J-gene trimming of TCR beta chains, and the association was replicated in an independent cohort. In a later analysis, 16,951 TCR beta sequences were associated with specific HLA alleles at a false discovery rate of 0.05. Several of the top co-occurrence clusters appeared to be linked to parvovirus B19, influenza, CMV and Epstein-Barr virus, according to a later analysis. Sequencing depth was assumed to be roughly uniform across donors in the presence/absence analyses, though that assumption may not hold. The 87-base-pair reads could not distinguish some IMGT-functional V segments, including TRBV6-2 and TRBV6-3, so those segments were excluded. Because HLA typing was missing for some donors at each locus, association tests included only the typed subset. In both the original and validation cohorts, the classifier was reported to diagnose cytomegalovirus status with high specificity and sensitivity. A total of 150 to 200 TCR beta chains were listed by the study as associated with cytomegalovirus. The sequencing pipeline was judged likely to have produced a cluster of highly shared sequence variants as a technical artifact. Immune exposure information for the cohort was limited to CMV serostatus. In vitro tests confirmed that three of the cytomegalovirus-associated TCR beta chains recognize cytomegalovirus antigens. A further reported finding was that TCR beta sequences accurately predicted the HLA-A and HLA-B alleles for most subjects in the first cohort. An earlier analysis of roughly 570 of the donors showed that most TCR beta V segments appeared in productive rearrangements either about 90% or about 30% of the time, which broadly matched IMGT annotations. In a later analysis, most CMV-associated TCR beta chains were found to appear HLA-restricted, with HLA associations seemingly driven largely by CMV exposure. Compared with the roughly 600-donor mean, donors in an Asian-associated ancestry cluster had fewer N-insertions in productive TCRs, according to a later genetic analysis. A later analysis found that HLA-associated TCR beta chains were more clonally expanded and had lower generation probabilities than equally common non-associated chains.

Preparation of the library involved the immunoSEQ multiplex PCR assay. For the multiplex PCR, a mixture combining 60 forward primers for TCR Vbeta segments and 13 reverse primers for TCR Jbeta segments was used. The CDR3 region of rearranged TCR beta genes was amplified from genomic DNA with a multiplex PCR assay. On the Illumina HiSeq System, the amplified TCR beta libraries were sequenced as 87-base-pair reads. Under the source paper's analysis protocol: In a later analysis, some 80 million unique TCR beta chains were counted across the 666 repertoires, and roughly 10 million of these chains were shared by at least two donors. To remove PCR and sequencing errors, raw reads were error-corrected and collapsed into unique sequences using a nearest-neighbor algorithm that merged closely related sequences. V, D and J gene segments were assigned by aligning CDR3 sequences to IMGT reference sequences. For a sequence to be retained, at least a six-nucleotide match to both a V gene segment and a J gene segment was required. Rearrangements were classified as productive when the CDR3 lacked stop codons and remained in frame with V and J, and all other rearrangements were classified as non-productive. CDR3 was defined by IMGT convention, running from the second conserved V-encoded cysteine to the conserved J-encoded phenylalanine. Sequences without an unambiguous match to a single V gene segment were excluded from the earlier analysis of a few hundred of the donors. An earlier analysis of several hundred of the donors classified V segments as functional when productive rearrangements were above 56.7% and as segregating when the standard deviation between donors was above 5%. A statistical classification framework was built to diagnose cytomegalovirus status from the catalog of TCR beta chain sequences. V and J gene assignment, in a later analysis, came from comparing TCR nucleotide sequences with IMGT/GENE-DB human TR gene sequences. The TCRdist pipeline was used in a later analysis to assign CDR3 sequences and most-parsimonious VDJ recombination scenarios. In a later analysis, each TCR beta chain was defined by its CDR3 amino acid sequence together with its V-gene family, and reads lacking a unique V-gene family were excluded. A later analysis removed 592 highly shared, low-generation-probability nucleotide sequences to deal with suspected cross-contamination and a sequencing artifact. In a later analysis, a clonal expansion index for each public chain was calculated from normalized within-repertoire ranks of inferred template counts. Generation probabilities in a later analysis came from a VDJ recombination model fitted to out-of-frame rearrangements, and those results were checked against IGoR. A later analysis scored TCR-TCR, TCR-HLA and TCR-CMV co-occurrence with hypergeometric tests, applying a repertoire-size bias correction to TCR pairs. A later analysis estimated false discovery rates by permuting HLA or CMV assignments 20 times. In a later analysis, co-occurring TCRs were grouped using DBSCAN, and TCRdist sequence similarity was added for clustering within HLA-allele-positive subsets. Repertoires with fewer than 30,000 or more than 120,000 public chains, plus five repertoires with anomalous nucleotide sharing, were excluded from co-occurrence clustering. Imported from immuneACCESS, the table was reduced by TCRdb to in-frame sequences with V and J called. These copies leave out some clones; in studies compared against another copy, an unresolved V gene accounts for under half, and the cause of the remainder is not known. The DNA was the basis for D and trimming; V, J and clone size are from that table. Counted in this sample were about 170,000 clones; about 76% of them appeared once. Jointly, the top ten make up under 2.5% of the sample.

Relative to germline, V is 2 bases shorter and J is 0 bases shorter, with 14 bases between their ends. The CDR3 runs 17 residues from the cysteine to the phenylalanine. Just CDR3 DNA is preserved here, 51 bases in frame from base 1. CDR1 and CDR2 (SGHTA, FQGNSA) derive from the germline V gene. This sequence uses TRBV7-2 and TRBJ2-1; no D gene is confidently identified. The sequence was collected from a female donor in good health and CMV-seronegative. Sequenced sample: PBMCs. The CDR3 corresponds to CASSLRNSMSSYNEQFF. The DNA reads TGTGCCAGCAGCTTACGTAACTCGATGAGCTCCTACAATGAGCAGTTCTTC.